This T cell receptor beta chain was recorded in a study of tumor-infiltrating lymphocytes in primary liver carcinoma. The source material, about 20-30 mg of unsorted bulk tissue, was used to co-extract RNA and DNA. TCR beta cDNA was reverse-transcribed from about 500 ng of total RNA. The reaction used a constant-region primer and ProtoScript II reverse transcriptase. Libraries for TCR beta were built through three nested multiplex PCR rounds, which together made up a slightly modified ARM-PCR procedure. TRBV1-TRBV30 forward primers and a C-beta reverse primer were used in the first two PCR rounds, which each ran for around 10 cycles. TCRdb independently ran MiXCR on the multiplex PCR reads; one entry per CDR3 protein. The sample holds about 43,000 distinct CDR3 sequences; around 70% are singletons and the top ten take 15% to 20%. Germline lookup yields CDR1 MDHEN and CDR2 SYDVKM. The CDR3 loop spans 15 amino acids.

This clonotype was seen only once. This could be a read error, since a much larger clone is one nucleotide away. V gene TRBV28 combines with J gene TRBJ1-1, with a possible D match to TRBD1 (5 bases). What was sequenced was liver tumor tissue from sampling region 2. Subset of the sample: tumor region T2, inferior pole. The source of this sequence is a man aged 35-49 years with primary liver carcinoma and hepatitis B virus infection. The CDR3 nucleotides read TGTGCCAGCAGTTGGGGGGGGGACTGGAACGCTGAAGCTTTCTTT. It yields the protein CASSWGGDWNAEAFF. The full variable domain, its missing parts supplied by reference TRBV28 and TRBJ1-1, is DVKVTQSSRYLVKRTGEKVFLECVQDMDHENMFWYRQDPGLGLRLIYFSYDVKMKEKGDIPEGYSVSREKKERFSLILESASTNQTSMYLCASSWGGDWNAEAFFGQGTRLTVV.